This T cell receptor beta chain was documented in a study of blood T cells in healthy people across ages. Findings and caveats of the study: Changes in expanded clonotypes were possibly confounded, as the CMV status of donors was unknown. Both naive CD4+ cell counts and diversity were greater in long-lived donors than in aged donors. A roughly linear age-dependent decrease characterized TCR beta diversity per million T cells.

Of note for this clonotype: Its target is not known.

Around 9.5 milliliters of peripheral blood were drawn from each donor. Germline loops: CDR1 MNHEY, CDR2 SVGAGI. V lost 5 bases and J lost 2; bases outside the gene matches: 8. The CDR3 runs 15 residues. A J-beta primer mix and a sample-barcoded 5' primer were used in a second PCR of about 7 to 12 cycles. In TCRdb, the 5' RACE reads were re-called with MiXCR into one record per CDR3 protein. The data hold roughly 2 million distinct CDR3 sequences, with roughly 52% observed a single time. The receptor was derived from a woman in her 40s in good health. Specimen: blood. The chain recombines TRBV6-5 with TRBJ1-2, with 7 positions matching TRBD1. The DNA for the CDR3 is TGTGCCAGCAGTCCTACAGGGGTTCCAAACTATGGCTACACCTTC. It specifies CASSPTGVPNYGYTF.